This T cell receptor (beta chain) was sequenced for a study of T-cell reconstitution after alpha-beta-depleted transplantation in children. Construction of the TCRbeta library involved unique molecular identifiers. One entry per CDR3 protein results from TCRdb running MiXCR on the PCR reads. Of 640,000 or so distinct CDR3 sequences listed, approximately 17% are singletons. At least ten counts were recorded for this clonotype. Germline V gene data show CDR1 as LGHNA and CDR2 as YSLEER. The CDR3 has 16 amino acids. Between the trimmed V and J ends, which lost 0 bases and 1 base, there was a span of 12 bases.

The chain recombines TRBV4-3 with TRBJ1-1; D perhaps matches TRBD1 (5 bases). This material consisted of PBMCs from the stem cell graft donor, taken from the stem cell graft. The TCR originated in a human donor who donated a stem cell graft to a child with acute myeloid leukemia. The CDR3 region is CASSQDSFRANTEAFF. In DNA form, the CDR3 reads TGCGCCAGCAGCCAAGATTCGTTCAGGGCGAACACTGAAGCTTTCTTT.